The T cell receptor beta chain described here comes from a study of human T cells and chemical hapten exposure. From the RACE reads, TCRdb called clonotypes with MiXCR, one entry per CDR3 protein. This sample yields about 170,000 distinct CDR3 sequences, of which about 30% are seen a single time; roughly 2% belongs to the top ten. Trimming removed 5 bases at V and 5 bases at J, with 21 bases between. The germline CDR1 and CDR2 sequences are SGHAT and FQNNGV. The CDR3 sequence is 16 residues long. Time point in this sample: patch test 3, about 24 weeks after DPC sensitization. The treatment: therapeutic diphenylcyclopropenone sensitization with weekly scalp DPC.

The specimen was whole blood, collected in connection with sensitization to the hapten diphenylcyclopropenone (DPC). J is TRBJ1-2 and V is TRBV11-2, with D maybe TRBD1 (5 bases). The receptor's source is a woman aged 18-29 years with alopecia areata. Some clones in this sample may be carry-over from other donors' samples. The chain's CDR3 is CASSAGPLTNLYGYTF. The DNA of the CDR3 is TGTGCCAGCAGCGCGGGACCGCTTACTAACCTGTATGGCTACACCTTC.